Below, 28 T cell receptor beta chains from the same sample are listed, as sequenced in a study of T cell changes during pregnancy in multiple sclerosis. Clones were read by immunoSEQ multiplex PCR, and TCRdb kept only the in-frame ones, dropping some. The sample lists some 31,000 clones; 80% to 90% were seen once. The sample consisted of CD8+ T cells from peripheral blood mononuclear cells, taken in the third trimester of pregnancy. The origin of the receptors is a female donor with multiple sclerosis, enrolled in a pregnancy study.

This clone was found once. The chain uses TRBV27 and TRBJ2-3; 11 bases align to TRBD1. The CDR3 runs 14 residues. Germline CDR1 and CDR2: MNHEY and SMNVEV (reference sequence). J gave up 5 bases and V 5 bases, and 3 bases lay outside the gene matches. The CDR3 DNA follows: TGTGCCAGCAGTAGGACAGGGGGCGAAGATACGCAGTATTTT. It encodes CASSRTGGEDTQYF.

The chain uses TRBV9 and TRBJ2-6, with D tentatively TRBD1 (6 bases). Germline assignment: CDR1 SGDLS and CDR2 YYNGEE. The CDR3 is 16 amino acids. V was clipped by 6 bases and J by 5 bases, with 18 bases between them. CDR3 loop: CASTHSPGARANVLTF. Here the CDR3 DNA reads TGTGCCAGCACCCATTCGCCAGGGGCTCGGGCCAACGTCCTGACTTTC.

This chain's CDR3 is CASSLPGHANTEAFF. Written as DNA, the CDR3 is TGTGCCAGCAGCTTGCCGGGACACGCGAACACTGAAGCTTTCTTT. The rearrangement joins TRBV7-9 to TRBJ1-1, with D perhaps matching TRBD1 (6 bases). CDR1 SEHNR and CDR2 FQNEAQ come from the germline V gene (reference sequence). The CDR3 totals 15 residues. V lost 3 bases, J lost 1 base, and 12 bases lay in between.

The chain links TRBV5-1 to TRBJ2-1, with D maybe TRBD1 (5 bases). The CDR3 contains 16 residues. The germline V gene encodes CDR1 SGHRS and CDR2 YFSETQ. The V end was cut by 1 base, the J end by 2 bases, with 13 bases between. The CDR3 spells CASSLTGVNAYNEQFF. CDR3 DNA: TGCGCCAGCAGCTTGACAGGCGTGAACGCCTACAATGAGCAGTTCTTC.

The rearrangement joins TRBV2 to TRBJ2-4, with 9 bases matching TRBD2. Trimming removed 3 bases from V and 0 bases from J; junction bases left unmatched: 3. The CDR3 spans 16 residues. Germline CDR1 and CDR2: SNHLY and FYNNEI. The DNA for the CDR3 is TGTGCCAGCAGTGAGACTAGCGGACTAGCCAAAAACATTCAGTACTTC. Translating gives CASSETSGLAKNIQYF.

The chain is built from TRBV7-9 and TRBJ1-4; D might be TRBD1 (6 bases). The CDR3 spans 17 residues. The V end was cut by 5 bases, the J end by 0 bases, with 16 bases between. Germline V gene data show CDR1 as SEHNR and CDR2 as FQNEAQ (reference sequence). The CDR3 is CASSIIGDITTNEKLFF. The CDR3 DNA is TGTGCCAGCAGCATAATTGGGGACATCACAACTAATGAAAAACTGTTTTTT. The full variable domain, rest sourced from reference TRBV7-9 and TRBJ1-4, is DTGVSQNPRHKITKRGQNVTFRCDPISEHNRLYWYRQTLGQGPEFLTYFQNEAQLEKSRLLSDRFSAERPKGSFSTLEIQRTEQGDSAMYLCASSIIGDITTNEKLFFGSGTQLSVL.

This sequence joins TRBV2 and TRBJ2-7, with 14 nucleotides matching TRBD2. Germline CDR1 SNHLY, CDR2 FYNNEI. V trimming: 2 bases; J trimming: 10 bases; junction bases outside the gene matches: 7. CDR3 size: 15 residues. CDR3 in DNA: TGTGCCAGCAGTGAATTGACTAGCGGGAGGGCTAATCAGTACTTC. Protein: CASSELTSGRANQYF.

The chain links TRBV4-1 to TRBJ1-1; D not certain. V was shortened by 3 bases and J by 4 bases, with 15 bases between the two germline ends. Per the germline V gene, CDR1 is MGHRA and CDR2 is YSYEKL. CDR3 length: 15 residues. CDR3 sequence (DNA): TGCGCCAGCAGCCAGGCATCAACAGTCTCCACTGAAGCTTTCTTT. Amino acids: CASSQASTVSTEAFF.

The chain employs TRBV7-9 and TRBJ2-2; D is ambiguous. The CDR3 is 12 residues long. The V gene's germline CDR1 is SEHNR and CDR2 FQNEAQ (reference sequence). V gave up 5 bases and J gave up 7 bases, with 8 bases separating them. DNA of the CDR3: TGTGCCAGCAGCCGCCTCAGCGGGGAGCTGTTTTTT. As protein: CASSRLSGELFF. The complete variable domain, with remaining parts taken from reference TRBV7-9 and TRBJ2-2, reads DTGVSQNPRHKITKRGQNVTFRCDPISEHNRLYWYRQTLGQGPEFLTYFQNEAQLEKSRLLSDRFSAERPKGSFSTLEIQRTEQGDSAMYLCASSRLSGELFFGEGSRLTVL.

This chain joins TRBV25-1 and TRBJ2-5; D possibly corresponds to TRBD2 (5 bases). Germline V gene sequence: CDR1 MGHDK, CDR2 SYGVNS. Trimming took off 3 bases at V and 4 bases at J, with 12 bases between the two ends. The CDR3 length is 14 residues. In DNA, the CDR3 is TGTGCCAGCAGTGAGGTTTCGAGCGGAGAGACCCAGTACTTC. Protein sequence: CASSEVSSGETQYF.

The genes are TRBV18 and TRBJ2-1, with a tentative D call TRBD2 (6 bases). The CDR3 sequence is 15 residues long. Germline CDR1 KGHSH, CDR2 LQKENI. Between the trimmed V and J ends, which lost 6 bases and 8 bases, there was a span of 20 bases. The chain's CDR3 is CASSAGTAYVDEQFF. DNA for the CDR3: TGTGCCAGCTCGGCCGGGACTGCCTATGTGGATGAGCAGTTCTTC.

The J gene is TRBJ1-1, the V gene TRBV21-1; the table's D gene call, TRBD1, was not cross checked with the DNA. TRBV21-1 is labeled a pseudogene. The length of the CDR3 is 15 residues. The CDR3 spells CASSKASDRGTEAFF. The CDR3 nucleotides are TGTGCCAGCAGCAAAGCGTCGGACAGAGGCACTGAAGCTTTCTTT.

This chain joins TRBV9 and TRBJ2-2, with D possibly TRBD2 on 6 matching bases. The CDR3 has 16 amino acids. The ends were cut back, 4 bases at V and 0 bases at J, with 13 bases in the middle. Germline V gives CDR1 SGDLS, CDR2 YYNGEE. The CDR3 region has the DNA TGTGCCAGCAGCCCCCAGCGGGCCCCGAACACCGGGGAGCTGTTTTTT. Residues: CASSPQRAPNTGELFF. Using reference TRBV9 and TRBJ2-2 for the parts outside the CDR3, the full variable domain is DSGVTQTPKHLITATGQRVTLRCSPRSGDLSVYWYQQSLDQGLQFLIQYYNGEERAKGNILERFSAQQFPDLHSELNLSSLELGDSALYFCASSPQRAPNTGELFFGEGSRLTVL.

The chain couples TRBV30 to TRBJ1-1; D is perhaps TRBD1 (5 bases). Looked up from germline, CDR1 is GTSNPN and CDR2 is SVGIG (reference sequence). The V end was cut by 1 base, the J end by 2 bases, with 11 bases between. The CDR3 consists of 14 residues. The CDR3 nucleotides read TGTGCCTGGAGTGCGCAGGGTTTTAACACTGAAGCTTTCTTT. As protein: CAWSAQGFNTEAFF.

The rearrangement uses TRBV27 and TRBJ1-5, with 8 bases matching TRBD1. Germline CDR1 and CDR2: MNHEY and SMNVEV (reference sequence). The CDR3 has 14 amino acids. The trim removed 5 bases at V and 4 bases at J, leaving 4 bases unmatched. CDR3 in DNA: TGTGCCAGCAGTCCACGGACAGGGAATCAGCCCCAGCATTTT. Amino acids: CASSPRTGNQPQHF.

V is TRBV9 and J is TRBJ2-7; 7 bases fit TRBD2. Trimming at V came to 3 bases and at J to 5 bases, leaving 5 bases not matched to a gene. The CDR3 is 13 amino acids. Germline CDR1 reads SGDLS; CDR2 reads YYNGEE. DNA for the CDR3: TGTGCCAGCAGCGCCGGGGGGAGCGACGAGCAGTACTTC. Amino acid sequence: CASSAGGSDEQYF.

The J gene is TRBJ2-1, the V gene TRBV27; a possible D gene is TRBD1 (6 bases). Trimming cost V 6 bases and J 0 bases, with 15 bases left between them. The CDR3 loop spans 16 amino acids. Germline CDR1 and CDR2: MNHEY and SMNVEV (reference sequence). In DNA, the CDR3 is TGTGCCAGCAGCCCAAGGGGGAGAAGCTCCTACAATGAGCAGTTCTTC. Translated: CASSPRGRSSYNEQFF.

The CDR3 spells CASTKEGMNTGELFF. The CDR3 bases are TGTGCCAGCACGAAGGAGGGAATGAACACCGGGGAGCTGTTTTTT. The chain recombines TRBV6-6 with TRBJ2-2; D may be TRBD2 (6 bases). Trimming removed 7 bases from V and 1 base from J, with 13 bases in between. The germline CDR1 and CDR2 sequences are MNHNY and SVGAGI (reference sequence). The CDR3 runs to 15 residues.

The chain has TRBV9 and TRBJ1-3; 8 nucleotides align to TRBD1. Looked up from germline, CDR1 is SGDLS and CDR2 is YYNGEE. The CDR3 runs to 16 residues. V lost 3 bases and J lost 2; bases outside the gene matches: 7. CDR3: CASSAATDRAGNTIYF. CDR3 nucleotide sequence: TGTGCCAGCAGCGCGGCCACGGACAGGGCTGGAAACACCATATATTTT.

This chain uses TRBV2 with TRBJ2-1, with TRBD2 matching over 7 bases. The CDR3 extends over 15 amino acids. J lost 0 bases, V lost 6 bases, and 5 bases had no gene match. Germline V gives CDR1 SNHLY, CDR2 FYNNEI. The CDR3 loop is CASRELADSYNEQFF. CDR3 coding DNA: TGTGCCAGCAGGGAGCTAGCGGACTCCTACAATGAGCAGTTCTTC.

The chain uses TRBV7-9 and TRBJ2-1, with 12 bases lining up with TRBD2. V lost 3 bases, J lost 8 bases, and 14 bases stayed unmatched. This CDR3 spans 18 amino acids. Per the germline V gene, CDR1 is SEHNR and CDR2 is FQNEAQ (reference sequence). In DNA, the CDR3 is TGTGCCAGCAGCTTCCGGGGGGCTAGCGGGAGGGCCAGAGATGAGCAGTTCTTC. Amino acid sequence: CASSFRGASGRARDEQFF.

This clone was seen once. This rearrangement joins TRBV5-1 to TRBJ1-1; TRBD1 matches 7 bases. The V gene's germline CDR1 is SGHRS and CDR2 YFSETQ. V was pared by 5 bases and J by 1 base, with 5 bases of the junction left unmatched. The length of the CDR3 is 14 residues. The CDR3 nucleotides read TGCGCCAGCAGACCTTACAGGGGGAACACTGAAGCTTTCTTT. Protein product: CASRPYRGNTEAFF. The full variable domain, in which reference TRBV5-1 and TRBJ1-1 provide the parts outside the CDR3, is KAGVTQTPRYLIKTRGQQVTLSCSPISGHRSVSWYQQTPGQGLQFLFEYFSETQRNKGNFPGRFSGRQFSNSRSEMNVSTLELGDSALYLCASRPYRGNTEAFFGQGTRLTVV.

V and J are TRBV7-9 and TRBJ2-1; 7 nucleotides match TRBD1. V was clipped by 3 bases and J by 8 bases; unmatched bases: 10. CDR3 length: 15 amino acids. CDR1 and CDR2 from the germline V gene are SEHNR and FQNEAQ (reference sequence). The CDR3: CASSLIPTQGDEQFF. The DNA for the CDR3 is TGTGCCAGCAGCTTGATACCGACTCAGGGGGATGAGCAGTTCTTC. Using reference TRBV7-9 and TRBJ2-1 for the parts outside the CDR3, the full variable domain is DTGVSQNPRHKITKRGQNVTFRCDPISEHNRLYWYRQTLGQGPEFLTYFQNEAQLEKSRLLSDRFSAERPKGSFSTLEIQRTEQGDSAMYLCASSLIPTQGDEQFFGPGTRLTVL.

V and J are TRBV7-8 and TRBJ2-4; the D gene is possibly TRBD1 (8 bases). Trimming removed 1 base at V and 6 bases at J, with 13 bases between. This CDR3 contains 15 residues. Germline CDR1 and CDR2: SGHVS and FQNEAQ. The CDR3 sequence: CASSLVQGEGNIQYF. Written as DNA, the CDR3 is TGTGCCAGCAGCTTAGTACAGGGGGAGGGAAACATTCAGTACTTC. The variable domain in full, with the rest retrieved from reference TRBV7-8 and TRBJ2-4, is GAGVSQSPRYKVAKRGQDVALRCDPISGHVSLFWYQQALGQGPEFLTYFQNEAQLDKSGLPSDRFFAERPEGSVSTLKIQRTQQEDSAVYLCASSLVQGEGNIQYFGAGTRLSVL.

This chain uses TRBV28 with TRBJ2-7; D might be TRBD2 (5 bases). The CDR3 loop spans 13 amino acids. Germline assignment: CDR1 MDHEN and CDR2 SYDVKM. V was clipped by 5 bases and J by 1 base, with 9 bases between them. CDR3 DNA sequence: TGTGCCAGCAGTCCGGCGGGTTCCTACGAGCAGTACTTC. Translating gives CASSPAGSYEQYF.

The chain uses TRBV27 and TRBJ2-1, with 7 nucleotides matching TRBD2. This CDR3 contains 14 residues. Germline lookup yields CDR1 MNHEY and CDR2 SMNVEV (reference sequence). V lost 6 bases to trimming and J lost 0 bases; unmatched junction nucleotides: 2. CDR3 sequence (DNA): TGTGCCAGCAGCAAGCGGGGCTCCTACAATGAGCAGTTCTTC. Amino acid sequence: CASSKRGSYNEQFF.

The rearrangement links TRBV15 to TRBJ2-7; D uncertain. Germline V gene lookup returns CDR1 LNHNV and CDR2 YYDKDF (reference sequence). This CDR3 is 14 amino acids long. V dropped 3 bases and J dropped 3 bases, with 12 bases sitting between them. The chain's CDR3 is CATSSPAEHYEQYF. CDR3 DNA sequence: TGTGCCACCAGCAGCCCCGCGGAACACTACGAGCAGTACTTC. Based on the CDR3 plus reference TRBV15 and TRBJ2-7, the full variable domain is DAMVIQNPRYQVTQFGKPVTLSCSQTLNHNVMYWYQQKSSQAPKLLFHYYDKDFNNEADTPDNFQSRRPNTSFCFLDIRSPGLGDTAMYLCATSSPAEHYEQYFGPGTRLTVT.

The J gene is TRBJ2-5, the V gene TRBV27; TRBD2 matches 13 bases. V lost 6 bases to trimming and J lost 1 base; unmatched junction nucleotides: 8. This CDR3 spans 17 amino acids. The germline CDR1 and CDR2 sequences are MNHEY and SMNVEV (reference sequence). CDR3 bases: TGTGCCAGCAGCTCGACTAGCGGGGGGTCCCTCCAAGAGACCCAGTACTTC. Translation: CASSSTSGGSLQETQYF.